These 17 T cell receptor beta chains came from one sample sequenced in a study of shared clonotypes between healthy human individuals. TCRdb's copy holds only in-frame clones and misses some; the assay was immunoSEQ multiplex PCR. The sample records about 2.3 million clones, roughly 93% being singletons. Sequencing was carried out using naive CD4+ T cells from PBMCs. As for subset: CD45RA+ positively selected. Every receptor here comes from a man younger than 30 in good health. Some clones in this sample may be carry-over from other donors' samples.

This clone was observed once. Other DNA sequences in this sample translate to the same CDR3. The chain recombines TRBV5-1 with TRBJ2-1; 8 bases fit TRBD1. The germline gives CDR1 SGHRS, CDR2 YFSETQ. This CDR3 spans 16 amino acids. Trimming took 0 bases from V and 1 from J; bases not matched to a gene: 3. Here the CDR3 DNA reads TGCGCCAGCAGCTTGGTCGGACAGGGTTCCTACAATGAGCAGTTCTTC. Translation gives CASSLVGQGSYNEQFF.

The chain combines TRBV2 with TRBJ2-7; D call uncertain. The CDR3 has 13 amino acids. V lost 5 bases to trimming and J lost 1 base, with 9 bases between them. Germline values: CDR1 SNHLY, CDR2 FYNNEI. CDR3 in DNA: TGTGCCAGCAGTATTGGGGAATCCTACGAGCAGTACTTC. It encodes CASSIGESYEQYF.

The chain couples TRBV19 to TRBJ2-3; perhaps TRBD2 as D (6 bases). Trimming shortened V by 6 bases and J by 0 bases, and 16 bases separated the two germline ends. Germline V CDR1 and CDR2: LNHDA, SQIVND (reference sequence). The CDR3 consists of 16 residues. DNA for the CDR3: TGTGCCAGTAGAAACCCCGGGAGTGCTAGCACAGATACGCAGTATTTT. Translating gives CASRNPGSASTDTQYF. The entire variable domain, with the rest obtained from reference TRBV19 and TRBJ2-3, is as follows: DGGITQSPKYLFRKEGQNVTLSCEQNLNHDAMYWYRQDPGQGLRLIYYSQIVNDFQKGDIAEGYSVSREKKESFPLTVTSAQKNPTAFYLCASRNPGSASTDTQYFGPGTRLTVL.

This chain uses TRBV7-9 with TRBJ2-1; D unclear. The germline V and J ends were trimmed by 4 bases and 8 bases, with 15 bases remaining between them. The CDR3 runs 14 residues. Germline lookup yields CDR1 SEHNR and CDR2 FQNEAQ (reference sequence). The CDR3 DNA reads TGTGCCAGCAGCTCCCGTGATGGGTACCATGAGCAGTTCTTC. It specifies CASSSRDGYHEQFF.

The genes are TRBV25-1 and TRBJ1-2, with D hard to call. CDR1 and CDR2 (germline): MGHDK, SYGVNS. The CDR3 has 15 residues. The V gene lost 8 bases and the J gene lost 1 base, with 17 bases spanning the gap. The CDR3 nucleotides are TGTGCCAGCGGATACCCCGGACCGAGTAACTATGGCTACACCTTC. This encodes CASGYPGPSNYGYTF.

The CDR3, as DNA: TGTGCCAGCAGCGTCGGGGGCGGGCTAGCCTCCTACAATGAGCAGTTCTTC. This translates into CASSVGGGLASYNEQFF. The rearrangement uses TRBV9 and TRBJ2-1, with D perhaps TRBD1 or TRBD2 (6 bases each). From germline, CDR1 is SGDLS and CDR2 YYNGEE. CDR3 length: 17 amino acids. V lost 2 bases and J lost 0, with 15 bases in between.

The chain carries TRBV5-1 and TRBJ2-1; no reliable D call. The CDR3 contains 15 residues. Trimming took 2 bases from V and 0 from J, leaving 9 bases between them. Germline assignment: CDR1 SGHRS and CDR2 YFSETQ. The DNA for the CDR3 is TGCGCCAGCAGCTTCGACGAGAGCTCCTACAATGAGCAGTTCTTC. Translating gives CASSFDESSYNEQFF. Complete variable domain (other parts from reference TRBV5-1 and TRBJ2-1): KAGVTQTPRYLIKTRGQQVTLSCSPISGHRSVSWYQQTPGQGLQFLFEYFSETQRNKGNFPGRFSGRQFSNSRSEMNVSTLELGDSALYLCASSFDESSYNEQFFGPGTRLTVL.

This clone was counted only a few times. The rearrangement links TRBV29-1 to TRBJ1-1, with D uncertain. The CDR3 extends over 14 amino acids. V was shortened by 0 bases and J by 1 base, with 9 bases between the two germline ends. In germline, CDR1 is SQVTM, CDR2 ANQGSEA. DNA of the CDR3: TGCAGCGTTGAAGATCTGTATGGGAACACTGAAGCTTTCTTT. It specifies CSVEDLYGNTEAFF.

Notes on this clone: Additional DNA sequences in this sample encode the identical CDR3. J is TRBJ2-2 and V is TRBV28, with D uncertain. The CDR3 sequence is 12 residues long. V lost 5 bases and J 4 bases, leaving 5 bases between the germline ends. Germline CDR1 reads MDHEN; CDR2 reads SYDVKM. The CDR3 sequence: CASSLLTGELFF. The CDR3, as DNA: TGTGCCAGCAGTCTTCTCACCGGGGAGCTGTTTTTT. The variable domain in full, completed from reference TRBV28 and TRBJ2-2, reads DVKVTQSSRYLVKRTGEKVFLECVQDMDHENMFWYRQDPGLGLRLIYFSYDVKMKEKGDIPEGYSVSREKKERFSLILESASTNQTSMYLCASSLLTGELFFGEGSRLTVL.

This chain uses TRBV5-1 with TRBJ1-2; 9 bases map to TRBD1. V trimming: 5 bases; J trimming: 0 bases; junction bases outside the gene matches: 5. Germline V gene sequence: CDR1 SGHRS, CDR2 YFSETQ. The CDR3 sequence is 15 residues long. CDR3 DNA sequence: TGCGCCAGCAGAATGGGACAGGGTACTAACTATGGCTACACCTTC. It encodes CASRMGQGTNYGYTF.

The chain carries TRBV18 and TRBJ2-1; 8 bases match TRBD1. This CDR3 comprises 18 residues. V was clipped by 2 bases and J by 0 bases; unmatched bases: 9. Germline CDR1 and CDR2: KGHSH and LQKENI. CDR3 coding DNA: TGTGCCAGCTCACCATTCACAGGGGGTGGGCACTCCTACAATGAGCAGTTCTTC. Translated: CASSPFTGGGHSYNEQFF.

The chain carries TRBV9 and TRBJ2-7; D possibly uses TRBD1 or TRBD2 (5 bases each). With 0 bases removed from V and 3 bases from J, the gap between germline ends came to 16 bases. CDR3 size: 16 residues. Germline-derived CDR1 and CDR2 are SGDLS and YYNGEE. The CDR3 DNA follows: TGTGCCAGCAGCGTAGGTCCTCACGGGGACGGCTACGAGCAGTACTTC. Encoded protein: CASSVGPHGDGYEQYF.

The sample holds one count of this clone. This chain links TRBV9 with TRBJ2-7; possibly TRBD2 for D (6 bases). Germline V gene sequence: CDR1 SGDLS, CDR2 YYNGEE. The CDR3 is 15 amino acids. Trimming removed 4 bases at V and 2 bases at J, with 16 bases between. CDR3 in amino acids: CASSPGTYNPYEQYF. Here the CDR3 DNA reads TGTGCCAGCAGCCCGGGGACTTACAACCCCTACGAGCAGTACTTC. Full variable domain (remainder filled in from reference TRBV9 and TRBJ2-7): DSGVTQTPKHLITATGQRVTLRCSPRSGDLSVYWYQQSLDQGLQFLIQYYNGEERAKGNILERFSAQQFPDLHSELNLSSLELGDSALYFCASSPGTYNPYEQYFGPGTRLTVT.

This sequence joins TRBV6-5 and TRBJ2-3; 7 bases are shared with TRBD2. The CDR3 sequence is 15 residues long. Trimming took 6 bases from V and 4 from J; bases not matched to a gene: 10. Germline V lookup: CDR1 MNHEY, CDR2 SVGAGI. In nucleotides, the CDR3 is TGTGCCAGCAGGTCTCGAGGGGCGGGAGCAGATACGCAGTATTTT. Residues: CASRSRGAGADTQYF.

In this sample, this clone turned up once. The genes are TRBV30 and TRBJ1-3; D is unclear. With 5 bases removed from V and 5 bases from J, the gap between germline ends came to 13 bases. The CDR3 loop spans 13 amino acids. Looked up from germline, CDR1 is GTSNPN and CDR2 is SVGIG (reference sequence). The DNA of the CDR3 is TGTGCCTGGGGCGGGGTATTGAGAAACACCATATATTTT. Translated, it gives CAWGGVLRNTIYF. Drawing the rest from reference TRBV30 and TRBJ1-3, the complete variable domain is SQTIHQWPATLVQPVGSPLSLECTVEGTSNPNLYWYRQAAGRGLQLLFYSVGIGQISSEVPQNLSASRPQDRQFILSSKKLLLSDSGFYLCAWGGVLRNTIYFGEGSWLTVV.

The genes are TRBV5-8 and TRBJ2-7; TRBD2 is a possible D gene (5 bases). V lost 4 bases and J lost 7, with 9 bases in between. Germline lookup yields CDR1 SGHTS and CDR2 YDEGEE. The CDR3 contains 11 residues. Here the CDR3 reads CASSQAGEQYF. CDR3 DNA: TGTGCCAGCAGCCAGGCGGGTGAGCAGTACTTC.

V gene TRBV9 combines with J gene TRBJ2-2; TRBD2 is a possible D gene (5 bases). Germline CDR1 SGDLS, CDR2 YYNGEE. Trimming shortened V by 0 bases and J by 5 bases, and 11 bases separated the two germline ends. This CDR3 has 15 amino acids. The CDR3 loop is CASSVVSAGTGELFF. CDR3 coding DNA: TGTGCCAGCAGCGTAGTTAGCGCCGGGACCGGGGAGCTGTTTTTT.